This T cell receptor (beta chain) was recorded in a study of cytomegalovirus exposure and HLA in healthy donors. As for the study in general: Early release data held about 92 million unique TCRs from HLA-typed donors. Notes on the study in general: Per a later analysis, 16,951 TCR beta sequences showed association with HLA alleles at 0.05 false discovery rate.

With respect to this clone: Its specificity is unknown.

Per germline, CDR1 LGHNA and CDR2 YNFKEQ. Losses at the gene ends were 3 bases for V and 5 bases for J; bases not matched to a gene: 15. CDR3 length: 18 amino acids. With 60 Vbeta and 13 Jbeta primers, the PCR was carried out. Sequenced by immunoSEQ multiplex PCR; TCRdb stores in-frame clones only, minus some. The sample shows 190,000 or so clones, roughly 80% of them seen only once. The source of this sequence is a boy aged 5 to 17 in good health and CMV-seronegative. V usage is TRBV4-2 and J usage is TRBJ2-3; 9 nucleotides agree with TRBD1. Sequences were obtained from PBMCs. CDR3 loop: CASSQRSRQGVYVDTQYF. CDR3 nucleotide sequence: TGTGCCAGCAGCCAGAGGAGCCGACAGGGGGTGTATGTAGATACGCAGTATTTT.